A selection of T cell receptor beta chains follows, all from one sample in a study of T cells after yellow fever vaccination. TCRdb fed the 5' RACE reads into MiXCR, producing one record per CDR3 protein. In the table there are some 320,000 distinct CDR3 sequences, around 10% of which are singletons. The sample consisted of CD4+ T cells sorted from PBMCs, taken 45 days after the yellow fever booster vaccination. These receptors came from a young man who received the YFV17D yellow fever vaccine. Both conserved end residues are part of each CDR3. A D gene is named only where the DNA matches it firmly. A clone size is listed for some rows: how often the clone was seen (once, few, many), or a class if it is expanded.

>.|few|TRBJ1-2|TRBV7-9
TGTGCCAGCAGTATTTTGCGAGGAGGGGATGGCTACACCTTC
CASSILRGGDGYTF
>.|.|TRBJ2-7|TRBV3-1
TGTGCCAGCACCCAAGGGGGGTACGAGCAGTACTTC
CASTQGGYEQYF
>.|few|TRBJ1-1|TRBV5-4
TGTGCCAGCAGCTTTCGGGGCGGGGCTGAAGCTTTCTTT
CASSFRGGAEAFF
>TRBD1|.|TRBJ1-6|TRBV28
TGTGCCAGCAGTAAGCCGGGACAGGGGGTGGCCTATAATTCACCCCTCCACTTT
CASSKPGQGVAYNSPLHF
>TRBD2|.|TRBJ2-2|TRBV4-3
TGCGCCAGCAGCCAAGATCTCTGGGAGGGGATCACCGGGGAGCTGTTTTTT
CASSQDLWEGITGELFF
>TRBD2|.|TRBJ2-7|TRBV20-1
TGCAGCGCCGGGACTAGCGGGGGGAACGGCGAGCAGTACTTC
CSAGTSGGNGEQYF
>.|.|TRBJ2-4|TRBV3-1
TGTGCCAGCAGCCTGGGGAGCGCTCAGTACTTC
CASSLGSAQYF
>.|once|TRBJ1-1|TRBV5-1
TGCGCCAGCAGCTTGGTGTCAGGGAGGTTGGGCACTGAAGCTTTCTTT
CASSLVSGRLGTEAFF
>TRBD1|few|TRBJ1-1|TRBV3-1
TGTGCCAGCAGCCAAGCATCAGGGGGGAACACTGAAGCTTTCTTT
CASSQASGGNTEAFF
>TRBD1|.|TRBJ2-7|TRBV19
TGTGCCAGTAGTCGACCGGTGGCACAGGGGGCGACCTACGAGCAGTACTTC
CASSRPVAQGATYEQYF
>.|few|TRBJ2-7|TRBV6-5
TGTGCCAGCAGCTACAGGGACGGAGGCTCCTACGAGCAGTACTTC
CASSYRDGGSYEQYF
>TRBD1|few|TRBJ2-1|TRBV6-5
TGTGCCAGCAGTTACCGACAGGGGGCGGATGAGCAGTTCTTC
CASSYRQGADEQFF
>.|.|TRBJ2-3|TRBV29-1
TGCAGCGTTGAGTACAGCACAGATACGCAGTATTTT
CSVEYSTDTQYF
>.|few|TRBJ2-3|TRBV4-2
TGTGCCAGCAGCCAAGCTAGCGACCGCACAGATACGCAGTATTTT
CASSQASDRTDTQYF
>TRBD2|.|TRBJ2-3|TRBV20-1
TGCAGTGCTAGAGATCCCGCGGGGGATGGAGATACGCAGTATTTT
CSARDPAGDGDTQYF
>TRBD2|few|TRBJ2-3|TRBV12-3/TRBV12-4
TGTGCCAGCAGTTTCGGGGCGGGGGTTACGCAGTATTTT
CASSFGAGVTQYF
>TRBD2|few|TRBJ2-3|TRBV10-3
TGTGCCATCAGGAGGGGGGCTAGCGGGGACACAGATACGCAGTATTTT
CAIRRGASGDTDTQYF
>.|.|TRBJ1-6|TRBV7-6
TGTGCCAGCAGCTTAGCGCGGCGTAGTTACTCCTATAATTCACCCCTCCACTTT
CASSLARRSYSYNSPLHF
>.|few|TRBJ2-2|TRBV5-4
TGTGCCAGCAGCTTGGTCCCGGGGGCGAACACCGGGGAGCTGTTTTTT
CASSLVPGANTGELFF
>.|.|TRBJ1-1|TRBV14
TGTGCCAGCAGCCAAGGTGGGACTGTGAACACTGAAGCTTTCTTT
CASSQGGTVNTEAFF
>TRBD2|few|TRBJ2-1|TRBV5-6
TGTGCCAGCAGCTTCCTAGCGGGGGGCCCCAATGAGCAGTTCTTC
CASSFLAGGPNEQFF
>.|.|TRBJ1-4|TRBV7-6
TGTGCCAGCAGCTTAGCTACTGCAACTAATGAAAAACTGTTTTTT
CASSLATATNEKLFF
>.|.|TRBJ2-7|TRBV3-1
TGTGCCAGCCGTCGACAGGACAGCTCCTACGAGCAGTACTTC
CASRRQDSSYEQYF
>.|.|TRBJ1-1|TRBV20-1
TGCAGTGCAAAGCCACAGGGAAGAGGTAACACTGAAGCTTTCTTT
CSAKPQGRGNTEAFF
>TRBD1|many|TRBJ2-5|TRBV10-3
TGTGCCATCAGTGACAGGGGGCGGGAGACCCAGTACTTC
CAISDRGRETQYF
>TRBD2|.|TRBJ2-5|TRBV7-2
TGTGCCAGCAGCCCCGGACTAGCGGGGGGTCCAACCCAGTACTTC
CASSPGLAGGPTQYF
>TRBD1|few|TRBJ2-2|TRBV5-1
TGCGCCAGCAGCTTCCACCGGGACAGGGGCACCCAATTCACCGGGGAGCTGTTTTTT
CASSFHRDRGTQFTGELFF
>.|.|TRBJ2-2|TRBV7-2
TGTGCCAGCAGCTTAGGAGGGTGGGGAGATCACGGGGAGCTGTTTTTT
CASSLGGWGDHGELFF
>.|few|TRBJ1-5|TRBV27
TGTGCCAGCGGCCATCAGGGGAATCAGCCCCAGCATTTT
CASGHQGNQPQHF
>.|.|TRBJ1-2|TRBV15
TGTGCCACCAGCAGGGGAGTGGACAGTCGGATAAACTATGGCTACACCTTC
CATSRGVDSRINYGYTF
>.|few|TRBJ2-1|TRBV4-2
TGTGCCAGCAGCCAAGAAAGGGCCGGGAGCTACAATGAGCAGTTCTTC
CASSQERAGSYNEQFF
>TRBD1|few|TRBJ2-7|TRBV12-3/TRBV12-4
TGTGCCAGCAGTCCTGAGGGGGCACCCTACGAGCAGTACTTC
CASSPEGAPYEQYF
>TRBD1|few|TRBJ1-3|TRBV7-2
TGTGCCAGCAGCTTTCAGGGGGGCGCTGGAAACACCATATATTTT
CASSFQGGAGNTIYF